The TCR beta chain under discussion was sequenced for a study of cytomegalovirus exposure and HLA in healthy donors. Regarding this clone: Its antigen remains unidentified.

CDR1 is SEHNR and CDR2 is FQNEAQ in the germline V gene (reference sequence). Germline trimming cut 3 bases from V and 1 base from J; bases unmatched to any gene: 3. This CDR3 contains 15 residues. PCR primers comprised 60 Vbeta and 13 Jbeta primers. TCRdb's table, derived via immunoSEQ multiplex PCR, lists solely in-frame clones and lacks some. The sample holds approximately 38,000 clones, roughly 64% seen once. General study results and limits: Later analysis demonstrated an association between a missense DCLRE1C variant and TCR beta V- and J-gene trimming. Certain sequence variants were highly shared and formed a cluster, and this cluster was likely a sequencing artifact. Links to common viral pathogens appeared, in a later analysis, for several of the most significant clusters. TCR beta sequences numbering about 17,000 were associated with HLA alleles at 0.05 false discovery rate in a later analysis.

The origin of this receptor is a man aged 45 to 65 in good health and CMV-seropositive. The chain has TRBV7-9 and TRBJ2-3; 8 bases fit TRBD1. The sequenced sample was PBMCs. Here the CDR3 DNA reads TGTGCCAGCAGCTTCGCAGGGGGCGGCACAGATACGCAGTATTTT. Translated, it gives CASSFAGGGTDTQYF.